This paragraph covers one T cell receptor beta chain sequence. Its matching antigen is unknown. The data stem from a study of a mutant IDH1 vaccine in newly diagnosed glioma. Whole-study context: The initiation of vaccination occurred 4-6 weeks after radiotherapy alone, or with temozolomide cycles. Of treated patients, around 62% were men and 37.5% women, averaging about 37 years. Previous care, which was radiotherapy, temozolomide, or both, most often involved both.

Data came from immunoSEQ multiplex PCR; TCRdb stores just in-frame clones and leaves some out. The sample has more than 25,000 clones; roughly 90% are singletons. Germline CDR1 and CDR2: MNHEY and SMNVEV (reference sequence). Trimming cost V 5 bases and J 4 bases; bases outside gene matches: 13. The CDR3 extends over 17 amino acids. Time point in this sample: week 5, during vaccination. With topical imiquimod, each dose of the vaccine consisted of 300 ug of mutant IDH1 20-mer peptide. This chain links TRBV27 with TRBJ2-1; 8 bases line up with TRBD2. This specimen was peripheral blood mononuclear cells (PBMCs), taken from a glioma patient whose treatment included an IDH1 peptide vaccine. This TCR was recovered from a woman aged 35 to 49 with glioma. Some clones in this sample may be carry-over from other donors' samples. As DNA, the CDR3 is TGTGCCAGCAGTCTCACTACTAGCGGAAAATTGTACAATGAGCAGTTCTTC. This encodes CASSLTTSGKLYNEQFF.